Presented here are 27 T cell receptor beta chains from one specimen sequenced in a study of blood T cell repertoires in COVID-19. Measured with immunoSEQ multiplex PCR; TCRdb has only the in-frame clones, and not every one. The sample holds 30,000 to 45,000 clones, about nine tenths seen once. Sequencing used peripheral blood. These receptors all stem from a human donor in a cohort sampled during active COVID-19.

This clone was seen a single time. The CDR3 DNA is TGTGCCAGCAGACAGGGCTCTGGAAACACCATATATTTT. This sequence encodes CASRQGSGNTIYF. The chain joins TRBV6-5 to TRBJ1-3; D is possibly TRBD1 (6 bases). The V and J ends lost 6 bases and 0 bases respectively, with 6 bases between them. The CDR3 sequence is 13 residues long. Germline values: CDR1 MNHEY, CDR2 SVGAGI.

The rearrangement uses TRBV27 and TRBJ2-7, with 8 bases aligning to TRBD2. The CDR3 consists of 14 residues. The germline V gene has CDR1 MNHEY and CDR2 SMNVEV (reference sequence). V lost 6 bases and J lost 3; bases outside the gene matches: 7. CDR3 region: CASRSPGLGYEQYF. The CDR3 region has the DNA TGTGCCAGCAGATCCCCGGGACTAGGCTACGAGCAGTACTTC.

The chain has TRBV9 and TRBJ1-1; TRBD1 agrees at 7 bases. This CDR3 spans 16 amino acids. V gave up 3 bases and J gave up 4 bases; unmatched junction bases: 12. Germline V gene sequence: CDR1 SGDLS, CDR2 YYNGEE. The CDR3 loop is CASSARGTVGFTEAFF. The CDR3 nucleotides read TGTGCCAGCAGCGCACGAGGGACAGTCGGGTTCACTGAAGCTTTCTTT.

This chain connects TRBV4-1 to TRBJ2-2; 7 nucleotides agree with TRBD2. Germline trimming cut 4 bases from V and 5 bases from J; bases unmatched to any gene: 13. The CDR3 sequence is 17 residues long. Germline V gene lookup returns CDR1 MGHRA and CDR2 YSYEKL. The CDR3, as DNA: TGCGCCAGCAGCCTCCCCGGGGCGGGAGATGGGACCGGGGAGCTGTTTTTT. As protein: CASSLPGAGDGTGELFF.

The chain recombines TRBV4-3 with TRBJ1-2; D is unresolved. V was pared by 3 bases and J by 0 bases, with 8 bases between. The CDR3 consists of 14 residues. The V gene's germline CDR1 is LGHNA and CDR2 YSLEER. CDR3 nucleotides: TGCGCCAGCAGCCAGGCGGGGACTAACTATGGCTACACCTTC. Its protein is CASSQAGTNYGYTF.

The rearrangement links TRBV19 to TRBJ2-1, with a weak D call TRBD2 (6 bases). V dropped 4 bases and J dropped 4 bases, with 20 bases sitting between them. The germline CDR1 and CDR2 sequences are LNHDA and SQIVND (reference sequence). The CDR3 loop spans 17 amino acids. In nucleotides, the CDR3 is TGTGCCAGTAGTACCCCGGGGCTAGCGAAAGGATACAATGAGCAGTTCTTC. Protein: CASSTPGLAKGYNEQFF.

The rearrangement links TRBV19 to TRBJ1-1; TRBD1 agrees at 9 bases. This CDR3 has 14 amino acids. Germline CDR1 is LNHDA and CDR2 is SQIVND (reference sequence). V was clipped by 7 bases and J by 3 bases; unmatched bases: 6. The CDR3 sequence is CASTHDRGYTEAFF. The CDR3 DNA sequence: TGTGCCAGTACCCACGACAGGGGGTACACTGAAGCTTTCTTT. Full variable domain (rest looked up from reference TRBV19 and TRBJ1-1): DGGITQSPKYLFRKEGQNVTLSCEQNLNHDAMYWYRQDPGQGLRLIYYSQIVNDFQKGDIAEGYSVSREKKESFPLTVTSAQKNPTAFYLCASTHDRGYTEAFFGQGTRLTVV.

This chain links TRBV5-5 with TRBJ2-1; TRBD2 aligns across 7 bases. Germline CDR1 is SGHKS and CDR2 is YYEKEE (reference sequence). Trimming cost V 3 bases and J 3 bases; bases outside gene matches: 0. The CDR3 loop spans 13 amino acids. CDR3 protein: CASSWGGYNEQFF. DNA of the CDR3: TGTGCCAGCAGCTGGGGGGGCTACAATGAGCAGTTCTTC.

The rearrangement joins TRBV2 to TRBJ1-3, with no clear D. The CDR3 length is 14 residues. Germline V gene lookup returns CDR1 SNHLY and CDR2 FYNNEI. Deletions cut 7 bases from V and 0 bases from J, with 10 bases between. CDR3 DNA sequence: TGTGCCAGCAAGGAGCTTTTCTCTGGAAACACCATATATTTT. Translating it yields CASKELFSGNTIYF.

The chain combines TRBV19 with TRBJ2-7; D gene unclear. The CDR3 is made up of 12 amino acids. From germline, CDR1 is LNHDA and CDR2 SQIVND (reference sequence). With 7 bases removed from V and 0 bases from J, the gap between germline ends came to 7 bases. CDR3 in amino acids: CASTSRSYEQYF. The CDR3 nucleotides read TGTGCCAGTACAAGCCGCTCCTACGAGCAGTACTTC. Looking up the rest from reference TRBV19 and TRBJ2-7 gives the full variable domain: DGGITQSPKYLFRKEGQNVTLSCEQNLNHDAMYWYRQDPGQGLRLIYYSQIVNDFQKGDIAEGYSVSREKKESFPLTVTSAQKNPTAFYLCASTSRSYEQYFGPGTRLTVT.

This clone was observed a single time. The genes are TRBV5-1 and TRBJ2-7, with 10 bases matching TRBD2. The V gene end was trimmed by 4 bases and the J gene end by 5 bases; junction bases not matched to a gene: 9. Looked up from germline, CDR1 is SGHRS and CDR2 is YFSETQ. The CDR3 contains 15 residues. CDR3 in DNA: TGCGCCAGCAGCCCCCAGGGACTAGCGATCAACGAGCAGTACTTC. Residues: CASSPQGLAINEQYF.

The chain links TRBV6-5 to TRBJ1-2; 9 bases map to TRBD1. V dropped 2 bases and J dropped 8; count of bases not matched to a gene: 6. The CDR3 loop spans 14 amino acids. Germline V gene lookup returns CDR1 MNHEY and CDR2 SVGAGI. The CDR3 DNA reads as TGTGCCAGCAGTTACACCGGACAGGGGAGCGGCTACACCTTC. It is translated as CASSYTGQGSGYTF.

The CDR3 sequence is CASSLGGVNTEAFF. CDR3 coding DNA: TGCGCCAGCAGCTTGGGTGGAGTGAACACTGAAGCTTTCTTT. The gene calls are TRBV5-1 and TRBJ1-1; no clear D gene. CDR3 size: 14 residues. Germline CDR1 SGHRS, CDR2 YFSETQ. V was shortened by 0 bases and J by 0 bases, with 6 bases between the two germline ends.

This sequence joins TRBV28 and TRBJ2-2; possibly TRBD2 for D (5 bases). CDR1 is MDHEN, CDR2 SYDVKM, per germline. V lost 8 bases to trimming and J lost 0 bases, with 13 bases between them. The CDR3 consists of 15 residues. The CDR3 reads CASGGTGSNTGELFF. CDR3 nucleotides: TGTGCCAGCGGAGGTACGGGTTCGAACACCGGGGAGCTGTTTTTT. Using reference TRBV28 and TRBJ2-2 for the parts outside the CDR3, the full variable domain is DVKVTQSSRYLVKRTGEKVFLECVQDMDHENMFWYRQDPGLGLRLIYFSYDVKMKEKGDIPEGYSVSREKKERFSLILESASTNQTSMYLCASGGTGSNTGELFFGEGSRLTVL.

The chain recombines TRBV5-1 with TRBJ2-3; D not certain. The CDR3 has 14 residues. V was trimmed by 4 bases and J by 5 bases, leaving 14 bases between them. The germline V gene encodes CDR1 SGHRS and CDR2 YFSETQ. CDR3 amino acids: CASSPTSNRDTQYF. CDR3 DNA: TGCGCCAGCAGCCCCACCAGTAATCGAGATACGCAGTATTTT.

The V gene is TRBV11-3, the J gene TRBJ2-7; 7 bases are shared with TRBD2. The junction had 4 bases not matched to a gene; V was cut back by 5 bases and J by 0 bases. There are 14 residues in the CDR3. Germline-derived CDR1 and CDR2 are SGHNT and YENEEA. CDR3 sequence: CASSPVAGSYEQYF. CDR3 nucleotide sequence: TGTGCCAGCAGCCCCGTAGCGGGCTCCTACGAGCAGTACTTC.

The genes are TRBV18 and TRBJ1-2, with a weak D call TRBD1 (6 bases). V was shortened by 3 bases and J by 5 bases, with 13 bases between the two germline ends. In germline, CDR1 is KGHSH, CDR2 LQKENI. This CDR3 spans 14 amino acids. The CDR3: CASSPERTVYGYTF. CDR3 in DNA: TGTGCCAGCTCACCCGAACGGACAGTATATGGCTACACCTTC.

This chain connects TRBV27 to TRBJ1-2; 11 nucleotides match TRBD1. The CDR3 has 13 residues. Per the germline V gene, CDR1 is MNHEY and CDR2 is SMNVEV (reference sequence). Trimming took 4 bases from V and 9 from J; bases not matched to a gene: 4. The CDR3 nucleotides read TGTGCCAGCAGTTCGGGACAGGGGGACCGCTACACCTTC. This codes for CASSSGQGDRYTF.

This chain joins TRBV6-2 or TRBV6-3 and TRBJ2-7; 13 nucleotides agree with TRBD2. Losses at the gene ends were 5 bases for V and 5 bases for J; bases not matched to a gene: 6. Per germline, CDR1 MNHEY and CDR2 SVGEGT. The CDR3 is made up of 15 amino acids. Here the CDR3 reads CASSTTSGRPHEQYF. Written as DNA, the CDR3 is TGTGCCAGCAGTACGACTAGCGGGAGGCCTCACGAGCAGTACTTC.

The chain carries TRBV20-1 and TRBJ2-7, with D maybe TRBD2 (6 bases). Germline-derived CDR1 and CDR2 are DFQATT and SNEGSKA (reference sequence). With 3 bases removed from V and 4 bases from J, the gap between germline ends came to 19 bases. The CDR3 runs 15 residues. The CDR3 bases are TGCAGTGCTAGTGCCAACCGGAGGGCCTCTTACGAGCAGTACTTC. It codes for CSASANRRASYEQYF.

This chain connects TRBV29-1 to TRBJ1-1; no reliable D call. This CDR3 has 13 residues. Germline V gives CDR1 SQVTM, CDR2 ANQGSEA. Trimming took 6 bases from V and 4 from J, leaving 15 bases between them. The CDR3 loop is CSVHGGSGTEAFF. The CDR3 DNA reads TGCAGCGTGCACGGTGGTTCGGGCACTGAAGCTTTCTTT.

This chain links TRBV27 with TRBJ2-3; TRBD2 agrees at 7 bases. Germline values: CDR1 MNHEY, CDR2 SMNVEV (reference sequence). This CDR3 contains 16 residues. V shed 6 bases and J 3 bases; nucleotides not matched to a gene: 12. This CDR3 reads CASSLFRASGTDTQYF. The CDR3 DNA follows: TGTGCCAGCAGCCTGTTTAGGGCTAGCGGTACAGATACGCAGTATTTT.

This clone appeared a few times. Written as DNA, the CDR3 is TGTGCCAGCAGCATTTTGGGGACAGCTAATTCACCCCTCCACTTT. Translation gives CASSILGTANSPLHF. The V gene is TRBV7-6, the J gene TRBJ1-6; the match to TRBD1 covers 7 bases. The CDR3 is 15 amino acids. V lost 5 bases and J lost 6; bases outside the gene matches: 7. Germline loops: CDR1 SGHVS, CDR2 FNYEAQ.

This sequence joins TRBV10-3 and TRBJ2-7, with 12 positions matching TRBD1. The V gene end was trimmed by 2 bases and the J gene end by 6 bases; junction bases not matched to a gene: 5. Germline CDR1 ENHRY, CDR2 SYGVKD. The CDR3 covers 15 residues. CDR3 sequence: CAISEPGQGAGEQYF. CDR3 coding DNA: TGTGCCATCAGTGAGCCGGGACAGGGGGCGGGCGAGCAGTACTTC.

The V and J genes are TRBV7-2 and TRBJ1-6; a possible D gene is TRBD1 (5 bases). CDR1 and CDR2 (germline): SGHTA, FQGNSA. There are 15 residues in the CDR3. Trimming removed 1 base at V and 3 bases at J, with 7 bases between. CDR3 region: CASSLGTGYNSPLHF. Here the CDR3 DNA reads TGTGCCAGCAGCTTAGGCACAGGCTATAATTCACCCCTCCACTTT.

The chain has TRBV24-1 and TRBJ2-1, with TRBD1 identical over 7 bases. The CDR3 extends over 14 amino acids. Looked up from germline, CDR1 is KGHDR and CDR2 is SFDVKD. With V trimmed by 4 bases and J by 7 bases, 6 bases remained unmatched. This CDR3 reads CATSEPGQKNEQFF. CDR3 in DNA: TGTGCCACCAGTGAACCGGGACAGAAGAATGAGCAGTTCTTC.

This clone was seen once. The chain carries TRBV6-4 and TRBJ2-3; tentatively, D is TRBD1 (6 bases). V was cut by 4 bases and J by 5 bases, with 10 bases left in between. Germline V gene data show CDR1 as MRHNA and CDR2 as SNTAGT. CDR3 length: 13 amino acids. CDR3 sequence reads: CASSVQGGDTQYF. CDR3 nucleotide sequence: TGTGCCAGCAGTGTCCAAGGGGGAGATACGCAGTATTTT.